A single sample is the source of the 13 T cell receptor beta chains below, sequenced in a study of identical twins. In TCRdb, the 5' RACE reads were re-called with MiXCR into one record per CDR3 protein. The table records approximately 220,000 distinct CDR3 sequences, approximately 9% of them present only once. Sequences were obtained from memory (CD45RO+) T cells sorted from blood. The receptors originated from a woman under 30 in good health.

The rearrangement joins TRBV6-5 to TRBJ2-5, with 7 bases fitting TRBD2. The CDR3 contains 19 residues. CDR1 MNHEY and CDR2 SVGAGI come from the germline V gene. Trimming took 0 bases from V and 2 from J; bases not matched to a gene: 15. The CDR3 DNA follows: TGTGCCAGCAGTTACTCTCCGCCCCGCGGCCGGGGAGGGCAAGAGACCCAGTACTTC. It specifies CASSYSPPRGRGGQETQYF.

The gene calls are TRBV5-6 and TRBJ2-3; a weak D match, TRBD1 (5 bases). Germline V gene lookup returns CDR1 SGHDT and CDR2 YYEEEE. The CDR3 is 13 amino acids. V lost 4 bases, J lost 1 base, and 7 bases lay in between. The CDR3 region is CASSATGTDTQYF. Here the CDR3 DNA reads TGTGCCAGCAGCGCGACAGGCACAGATACGCAGTATTTT.

This clonotype was counted ten times or more. The chain carries TRBV5-1 and TRBJ1-3; TRBD1 matches 7 bases. V shed 0 bases and J 0 bases; nucleotides not matched to a gene: 6. The CDR3 sequence is 17 residues long. Per germline, CDR1 SGHRS and CDR2 YFSETQ. CDR3 sequence (DNA): TGCGCCAGCAGCTTGGTGGGACAGCTTATCTCTGGAAACACCATATATTTT. This translates into CASSLVGQLISGNTIYF.

This clonotype has a count of ten or more. The chain joins TRBV5-1 to TRBJ2-2; D not resolved. CDR3 length: 14 amino acids. From germline, CDR1 is SGHRS and CDR2 YFSETQ. V lost 0 bases, J lost 6 bases, and 9 bases lay in between. The DNA for the CDR3 is TGCGCCAGCAGCTTGGGAGCCGAGGCCGGGGAGCTGTTTTTT. It encodes CASSLGAEAGELFF.

This clonotype has a handful of counts. The junction and the germline gene differ at one end; a read error may be behind it. The V gene is TRBV15, the J gene TRBJ2-5; 8 positions agree with TRBD1. The V gene's germline CDR1 is LNHNV and CDR2 YYDKDF (reference sequence). There are 16 residues in the CDR3. The CDR3 region has the DNA TGTGCCACCAGCAGAAAGGGACAGGATCGACAAGAGACCCAGTACTTT. Translation: CATSRKGQDRQETQYF.

This clonotype was found once. The CDR3 is CASSPIPGLNTEAFF. CDR3 coding DNA: TGCGCCAGCTCCCCAATCCCCGGATTGAACACTGAAGCTTTCTTT. The chain employs TRBV5-1 and TRBJ1-1; D gene uncertain. The V end lost 7 bases, the J end lost 0 bases, and 16 bases lay between the germline ends. Germline V CDR1 and CDR2: SGHRS, YFSETQ. The CDR3 is 15 residues long.

The chain couples TRBV4-3 to TRBJ1-6; D is ambiguous. V lost 6 bases to trimming and J lost 5 bases, with 11 bases between them. The CDR3 extends over 14 amino acids. The germline gives CDR1 LGHNA, CDR2 YSLEER. DNA of the CDR3: TGCGCCAGCAGGGGCGGGCCAAATAATTCACCCCTCCACTTT. Translated, it gives CASRGGPNNSPLHF.

This clonotype came up many times. V is TRBV2 and J is TRBJ2-1; 7 bases match TRBD2. V shed 3 bases and J 9 bases; nucleotides not matched to a gene: 11. Per germline, CDR1 SNHLY and CDR2 FYNNEI. The CDR3 runs to 15 residues. CDR3: CASSDPPGGLLEQFF. The CDR3 DNA reads as TGTGCCAGCAGTGACCCCCCGGGAGGACTGCTTGAGCAGTTCTTC. The variable domain in full, with the rest retrieved from reference TRBV2 and TRBJ2-1, is EPEVTQTPSHQVTQMGQEVILRCVPISNHLYFYWYRQILGQKVEFLVSFYNNEISEKSEIFDDQFSVERPDGSNFTLKIRSTKLEDSAMYFCASSDPPGGLLEQFFGPGTRLTVL.

This clonotype has just a few counts. This chain connects TRBV6-6 to TRBJ2-1, with D possibly being TRBD1 (5 bases). V lost 3 bases, J lost 9 bases, and 6 bases lay in between. The CDR3 loop spans 11 amino acids. The V gene's germline CDR1 is MNHNY and CDR2 SVGAGI (reference sequence). The CDR3 nucleotides read TGTGCCAGCAGTTATAGGGGTGAGCAGTTCTTC. Encoded protein: CASSYRGEQFF.

The CDR3 DNA is TGTGCCATCACTGCGGGGAACACCGGGGAGCTGTTTTTT. It specifies CAITAGNTGELFF. J is TRBJ2-2 and V is TRBV10-3; tentatively, D is TRBD2 (5 bases). Trimming removed 7 bases at V and 1 base at J, with 7 bases between. This CDR3 has 13 residues. The germline V gene encodes CDR1 ENHRY and CDR2 SYGVKD.

This clonotype was recorded at least ten times. The chain has TRBV12-3 or TRBV12-4 and TRBJ2-3; D is unclear. V was shortened by 3 bases and J by 4 bases, with 8 bases between the two germline ends. The CDR3 is 13 residues long. The CDR3 DNA follows: TGTGCCAGCAGTTTGGCCCTCCCAGATACGCAGTATTTT. As protein: CASSLALPDTQYF.

This rearrangement joins TRBV5-1 to TRBJ2-5; either TRBD1 or TRBD2 may fit D (6 bases each). The CDR3 has 16 amino acids. Trimming took off 7 bases at V and 4 bases at J, with 23 bases between the two ends. CDR1 is SGHRS and CDR2 is YFSETQ in the germline V gene. DNA of the CDR3: TGCGCCAGCCGTTACGAGGTTAGGGGGGAAGGAGAGACCCAGTACTTC. Its translation: CASRYEVRGEGETQYF.

This clonotype appeared many times. The chain links TRBV12-3 or TRBV12-4 to TRBJ1-3; D is undetermined. The CDR3 extends over 13 amino acids. Trimming stripped 5 bases from V and 0 bases from J, with 5 bases between. In DNA, the CDR3 is TGTGCCAGCAGTCCCAGCTCTGGAAACACCATATATTTT. It encodes CASSPSSGNTIYF.